The rows below give T cell receptor beta chains drawn from one sample of a study of T-cell memory formation after mild COVID-19. MiXCR was run by TCRdb on the 5' RACE reads, yielding one entry per CDR3 protein. The sample holds around 300,000 distinct CDR3 sequences, roughly 13% seen once. The sample taken for sequencing was PBMCs or a T cell subset sorted from them (not recorded which). The receptors derive from a man between 18 and 35 years old who had mild COVID-19 (a few samples of this study predate the infection). Cell type and time point are not known. Each CDR3 is given with its conserved first and last residue. Each record gives: clone size, J gene, D gene, V gene, CDR3 protein, CDR3 DNA. A D gene is named only where the DNA matches it firmly. Not every row has a clone size; where given, it reads once, few, many or a size class.

size: many
J: TRBJ1-5
D: NA
V: TRBV6-5
CDR3: CASSYSYPPSSNQPQHF
DNA: TGTGCCAGCAGCTATTCCTACCCCCCGTCGAGCAATCAGCCCCAGCATTTT

size: NA
J: TRBJ2-3
D: NA
V: TRBV20-1
CDR3: CNAIPHTDTQYF
DNA: TGCAATGCTATCCCCCACACAGATACGCAGTATTTT

size: NA
J: TRBJ1-6
D: NA
V: TRBV5-6
CDR3: CASRQTSDSYNSPLHF
DNA: TGTGCCAGCAGACAGACTTCAGACTCCTATAATTCACCCCTCCACTTT

size: many
J: TRBJ2-5
D: TRBD2
V: TRBV4-1
CDR3: CASSTGSGEETQYF
DNA: TGCGCCAGCAGCACGGGTAGCGGGGAAGAGACCCAGTACTTC

size: NA
J: TRBJ1-1
D: NA
V: TRBV29-1
CDR3: CSVEDYGGSNTEAFF
DNA: TGCAGCGTTGAAGATTACGGGGGTAGCAACACTGAAGCTTTCTTT

size: NA
J: TRBJ2-1
D: NA
V: TRBV6-2/TRBV6-3
CDR3: CASSLATRANEQFF
DNA: TGTGCCAGCAGTCTAGCAACTCGGGCAAATGAGCAGTTCTTC

size: many
J: TRBJ2-1
D: NA
V: TRBV20-1
CDR3: CSATSNEQFF
DNA: TGCAGTGCTACGAGCAATGAGCAGTTCTTC

size: NA
J: TRBJ2-2
D: TRBD1
V: TRBV11-2
CDR3: CASSLLQGPTGELFF
DNA: TGTGCCAGCAGCTTACTACAGGGGCCCACCGGGGAGCTGTTTTTT

size: NA
J: TRBJ1-4
D: TRBD1
V: TRBV27
CDR3: CASQDREGGEKLFF
DNA: TGTGCCAGCCAGGACAGGGAGGGTGGTGAAAAACTGTTTTTT

size: NA
J: TRBJ2-1
D: NA
V: TRBV11-1
CDR3: CASSRLGGNEQFF
DNA: TGTGCCAGCAGCCGGTTGGGCGGCAATGAGCAGTTCTTC

size: few
J: TRBJ1-5
D: TRBD1
V: TRBV28
CDR3: CASSRQGSYQPQHF
DNA: TGTGCCAGCAGCAGACAGGGGAGTTATCAGCCCCAGCATTTT

size: many
J: TRBJ2-1
D: TRBD1
V: TRBV7-9
CDR3: CASSWTGGTNNEQFF
DNA: TGTGCCAGCAGTTGGACAGGGGGTACCAACAATGAGCAGTTCTTC

size: NA
J: TRBJ1-3
D: NA
V: TRBV14
CDR3: CASSQDLSGRRGNTIYF
DNA: TGTGCCAGCAGCCAAGACTTGAGCGGGCGGAGAGGAAACACCATATATTTT

size: few
J: TRBJ1-1
D: NA
V: TRBV6-5
CDR3: CASSSVDDTEAFF
DNA: TGTGCCAGCAGCTCCGTAGACGACACTGAAGCTTTCTTT

size: few
J: TRBJ1-5
D: NA
V: TRBV20-1
CDR3: CSARDHTRGDQPQHF
DNA: TGCAGTGCTAGAGATCATACACGGGGGGATCAGCCCCAGCATTTT

size: NA
J: TRBJ1-3
D: NA
V: TRBV29-1
CDR3: CSVQGFGNTIYF
DNA: TGCAGCGTTCAGGGATTTGGAAACACCATATATTTT

size: few
J: TRBJ1-2
D: TRBD1
V: TRBV7-9
CDR3: CASRYLTGQVNYGYTF
DNA: TGTGCCAGCAGATATTTGACGGGACAGGTTAACTATGGCTACACCTTC

size: NA
J: TRBJ2-5
D: TRBD1
V: TRBV19
CDR3: CASSGTGVAGTQYF
DNA: TGTGCCAGTAGTGGGACAGGGGTGGCTGGGACCCAGTACTTC

size: few
J: TRBJ1-5
D: TRBD1
V: TRBV6-2/TRBV6-3
CDR3: CASSASLTGGNQPQHF
DNA: TGTGCCAGCAGTGCCTCCCTTACAGGGGGCAATCAGCCCCAGCATTTT

size: few
J: TRBJ2-5
D: NA
V: TRBV11-3
CDR3: CASSLVFSVGRRGTQYF
DNA: TGTGCCAGCAGCTTAGTATTTTCGGTCGGGCGGCGAGGGACCCAGTACTTC

size: NA
J: TRBJ1-5
D: NA
V: TRBV9
CDR3: CASSITGSGQPQHF
DNA: TGTGCCAGCAGCATTACAGGGTCCGGGCAGCCCCAGCATTTT

size: many
J: TRBJ2-3
D: NA
V: TRBV14
CDR3: CASSLTQTDTQYF
DNA: TGTGCCAGCAGCCTAACTCAGACGGATACGCAGTATTTT

size: NA
J: TRBJ2-3
D: NA
V: TRBV7-2
CDR3: CASSSYGGLTDTQYF
DNA: TGTGCCAGCAGCTCCTACGGGGGGCTCACAGATACGCAGTATTTT

size: NA
J: TRBJ2-2
D: TRBD1
V: TRBV12-3/TRBV12-4
CDR3: CASSQDRGGNTGELFF
DNA: TGTGCCAGCAGCCAGGACAGGGGGGGGAACACCGGGGAGCTGTTTTTT

size: few
J: TRBJ2-7
D: NA
V: TRBV30
CDR3: CAWSVKLVRGSSYEQYF
DNA: TGTGCCTGGAGTGTAAAGTTGGTGAGGGGGAGCTCCTACGAGCAGTACTTC

size: few
J: TRBJ2-3
D: NA
V: TRBV6-6
CDR3: CASLAPSTDTQYF
DNA: TGTGCCAGCCTTGCCCCTAGCACAGATACGCAGTATTTT

size: NA
J: TRBJ2-1
D: TRBD2
V: TRBV18
CDR3: CASSLGLDEQFF
DNA: TGTGCCAGCTCACTCGGACTAGACGAGCAGTTCTTC

size: NA
J: TRBJ1-2
D: NA
V: TRBV7-9
CDR3: CASRQLGGKGYTF
DNA: TGTGCCAGCAGGCAATTGGGGGGAAAAGGCTACACCTTC

size: NA
J: TRBJ1-4
D: NA
V: TRBV6-5
CDR3: CASSYYGPGGKLFF
DNA: TGTGCCAGCAGCTATTATGGGCCCGGCGGAAAACTGTTTTTT

size: NA
J: TRBJ1-1
D: TRBD1
V: TRBV7-3
CDR3: CASSSELRTGHMNTEAFF
DNA: TGTGCCAGCAGCTCGGAGCTCAGGACAGGGCACATGAACACTGAAGCTTTCTTT

size: few
J: TRBJ2-4
D: NA
V: TRBV12-3/TRBV12-4
CDR3: CASSLAGHGAKNIQYF
DNA: TGTGCCAGCAGTTTAGCAGGGCATGGGGCCAAAAACATTCAGTACTTC

size: NA
J: TRBJ2-2
D: TRBD1
V: TRBV24-1
CDR3: CATSDPGQGLNTGELFF
DNA: TGTGCCACCAGTGACCCAGGACAGGGTCTAAACACCGGGGAGCTGTTTTTT

size: NA
J: TRBJ2-5
D: TRBD2
V: TRBV27
CDR3: CASSSPGPWHSGGWETQYF
DNA: TGTGCCAGCAGTTCGCCTGGACCATGGCATAGCGGGGGCTGGGAGACCCAGTACTTC

size: NA
J: TRBJ1-4
D: NA
V: TRBV4-1
CDR3: CASSQGSFTNEKLFF
DNA: TGCGCCAGCAGCCAAGGGAGCTTTACTAATGAAAAACTGTTTTTT

size: NA
J: TRBJ2-5
D: TRBD1
V: TRBV5-1
CDR3: CASSSAGTEQETQYF
DNA: TGCGCCAGCAGCAGTGCCGGGACAGAACAAGAGACCCAGTACTTC

size: NA
J: TRBJ1-2
D: TRBD1
V: TRBV28
CDR3: CAIGQGWYGYTF
DNA: TGTGCCATCGGACAGGGATGGTATGGCTACACCTTC

size: NA
J: TRBJ2-5
D: NA
V: TRBV7-6
CDR3: CASSLSGATSGETQYF
DNA: TGTGCCAGCAGCTTATCCGGGGCGACCTCTGGAGAGACCCAGTACTTC

size: many
J: TRBJ2-3
D: NA
V: TRBV7-9
CDR3: CASSLSEVDTQYF
DNA: TGTGCCAGCAGCTTATCAGAGGTGGATACGCAGTATTTT

size: few
J: TRBJ2-7
D: TRBD1
V: TRBV7-2
CDR3: CASSPGTGSGYEQYF
DNA: TGTGCCAGCAGCCCGGGGACAGGGAGCGGATACGAGCAGTACTTC

size: many
J: TRBJ1-5
D: NA
V: TRBV7-9
CDR3: CASSSYEGGYSNQPQHF
DNA: TGTGCCAGCAGCAGTTACGAAGGGGGATATAGCAATCAGCCCCAGCATTTT

size: NA
J: TRBJ2-1
D: TRBD2
V: TRBV20-1
CDR3: CSARDPHVWKRGVYNEQFF
DNA: TGCAGTGCTAGAGACCCCCATGTGTGGAAGCGGGGGGTATACAATGAGCAGTTCTTC

size: NA
J: TRBJ1-2
D: NA
V: TRBV12-3/TRBV12-4
CDR3: CASTKPRVGLRRTNYGYTF
DNA: TGTGCCAGCACCAAGCCCCGGGTGGGGTTACGACGAACCAACTATGGCTACACCTTC

size: many
J: TRBJ2-3
D: NA
V: TRBV7-2
CDR3: CASSSQGVTQYF
DNA: TGTGCCAGCAGCTCACAGGGAGTCACGCAGTATTTT

size: NA
J: TRBJ2-1
D: TRBD1
V: TRBV15
CDR3: CATSVMTGGYEQFF
DNA: TGTGCCACCAGCGTAATGACAGGGGGTTACGAGCAGTTCTTC